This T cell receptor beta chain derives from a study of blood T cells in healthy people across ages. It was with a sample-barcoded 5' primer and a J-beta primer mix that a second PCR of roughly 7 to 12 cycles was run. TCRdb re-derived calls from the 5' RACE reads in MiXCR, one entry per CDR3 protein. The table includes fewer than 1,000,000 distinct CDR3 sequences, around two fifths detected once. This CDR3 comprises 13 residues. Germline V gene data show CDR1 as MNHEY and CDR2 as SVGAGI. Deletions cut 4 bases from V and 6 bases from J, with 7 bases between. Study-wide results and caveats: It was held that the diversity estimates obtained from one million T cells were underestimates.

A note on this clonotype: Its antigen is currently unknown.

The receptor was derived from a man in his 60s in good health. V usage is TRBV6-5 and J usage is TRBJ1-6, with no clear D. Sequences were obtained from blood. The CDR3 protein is CASSSKVNSPLHF. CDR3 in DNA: TGTGCCAGCAGTTCTAAGGTTAATTCACCCCTCCACTTT.